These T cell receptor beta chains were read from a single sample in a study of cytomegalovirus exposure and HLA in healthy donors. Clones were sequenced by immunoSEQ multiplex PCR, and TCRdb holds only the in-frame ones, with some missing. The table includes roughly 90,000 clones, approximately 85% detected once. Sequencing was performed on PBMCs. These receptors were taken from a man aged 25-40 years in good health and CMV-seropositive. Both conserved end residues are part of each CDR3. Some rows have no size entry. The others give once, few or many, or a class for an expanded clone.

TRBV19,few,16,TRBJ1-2,CASSIKGGQGADGYTF
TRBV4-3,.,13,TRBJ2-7,CASSQDTVYEQYF
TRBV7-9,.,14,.,CASSYKREYHEQYF
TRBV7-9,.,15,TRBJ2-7,CASSSSGKFSYEQYF
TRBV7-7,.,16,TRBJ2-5,CASSLVTSGRQETQYF
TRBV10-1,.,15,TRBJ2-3,CASSESGHFTDTQYF
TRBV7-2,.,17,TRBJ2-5,CASSPGASGRARETQYF
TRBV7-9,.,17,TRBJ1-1,CASSLMGQGVRNTEAFF
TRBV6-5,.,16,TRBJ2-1,CASSYKPASLRNEQFF
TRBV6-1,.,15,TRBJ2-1,CASSDLGLLGGEQFF
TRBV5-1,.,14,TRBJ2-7,CASSSSGTSYEQYF
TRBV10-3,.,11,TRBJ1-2,CAIMMAWGYTF
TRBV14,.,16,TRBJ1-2,CASSHQGFGLPSRYTF
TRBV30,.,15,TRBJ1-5,CAWSPIGGSNQPQHF
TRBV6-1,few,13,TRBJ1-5,CASSQTNNQPQHF
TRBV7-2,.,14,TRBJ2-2,CASSLDRGIGELFF
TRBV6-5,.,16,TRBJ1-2,CASSYGTGGTGYGYTF
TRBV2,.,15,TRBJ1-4,CASSLRGATNEKLFF
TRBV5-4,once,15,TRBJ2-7,CASAAAGTGRNEQYF
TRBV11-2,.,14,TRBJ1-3,CASSWTDSGNTIYF
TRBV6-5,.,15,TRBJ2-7,CASQPGAGESYEQYF